This T cell receptor beta chain was sequenced during a study of blood T cell repertoires in COVID-19. For the study at large: Spain, Italy and the United States supplied samples that represented acute and convalescent COVID-19.

Germline CDR1 SGHRS, CDR2 YFSETQ. Trimming left V 3 bases short and J 0 bases short, with 12 bases between. The CDR3 contains 15 residues. Clones were read by immunoSEQ multiplex PCR, and TCRdb kept only the in-frame ones, dropping some. The sample lists approximately 71,000 clones; around 80% were seen once. The TCR sequence derives from a human donor in a cohort sampled during active COVID-19. The source material was peripheral blood. The chain couples TRBV5-1 to TRBJ1-2; possibly TRBD1 for D (6 bases). Here the CDR3 reads CASSSRTEANYGYTF. The CDR3 region has the DNA TGCGCCAGCAGCTCCAGGACAGAGGCTAACTATGGCTACACCTTC.